These 5 T cell receptor beta chains were sequenced from one sample in a study of T-cell memory formation after mild COVID-19. TCRdb called the 5' RACE reads again in MiXCR, with one record for every CDR3 protein. This sample has around 400,000 distinct CDR3 sequences, with around 24% found just once. Source material: PBMCs or a T cell subset sorted from them (not recorded which). These receptors all come from an adult woman who had mild COVID-19 (a few samples of this study predate the infection). Cell type and time point are not known.

The chain links TRBV7-2 to TRBJ2-7, with a weak D call TRBD2 (5 bases). The CDR3 is made up of 12 amino acids. Germline CDR1 is SGHTA and CDR2 is FQGNSA. V dropped 1 base and J dropped 9 bases, with 10 bases sitting between them. CDR3 loop: CASSLGLFGQYF. DNA of the CDR3: TGTGCCAGCAGCTTAGGACTATTTGGGCAGTACTTC.

In its sample, this clonotype was seen a few times. The chain employs TRBV4-2 and TRBJ2-2, with 9 nucleotides matching TRBD2. The J segment lost 5 bases and the V segment lost 0 bases, leaving 4 bases of the junction unmatched. The CDR3 covers 16 residues. Germline CDR1 LGHNA, CDR2 YNFKEQ. CDR3 nucleotide sequence: TGTGCCAGCAGCCAAGATAGCGGGAGACGGACCGGGGAGCTGTTTTTT. Protein: CASSQDSGRRTGELFF.

The chain employs TRBV7-3 and TRBJ2-3, with a weak D call TRBD1 (5 bases). In germline, CDR1 is SGHTA, CDR2 FQGTGA. The CDR3 consists of 15 residues. Trimming cost V 5 bases and J 0 bases, with 12 bases left between them. The CDR3 region is CASSLMTASTDTQYF. As DNA, the CDR3 is TGTGCCAGCAGCCTAATGACAGCTAGCACAGATACGCAGTATTTT.

The V and J genes are TRBV5-1 and TRBJ2-5, with 8 bases fitting TRBD1. This CDR3 is 16 amino acids long. In germline, CDR1 is SGHRS, CDR2 YFSETQ. The J segment lost 0 bases and the V segment lost 5 bases, leaving 9 bases of the junction unmatched. CDR3 loop: CASRDRGGSYQETQYF. The CDR3 bases are TGCGCCAGCAGAGACAGGGGCGGTTCGTACCAAGAGACCCAGTACTTC.

The V and J genes are TRBV7-6 and TRBJ1-1; weak D call: TRBD1 (6 bases). V lost 8 bases and J lost 1, with 20 bases in between. The CDR3 runs 16 residues. CDR1 is SGHVS and CDR2 is FNYEAQ in the germline V gene. This CDR3 is CASSPGEGIRNTEAFF. The CDR3, as DNA: TGTGCCAGCTCTCCAGGGGAGGGAATAAGGAACACTGAAGCTTTCTTT.